The entry that follows covers one TCR beta chain sequence. Sequencing relied on a cDNA template that was reverse transcribed from extracted RNA. Assay: immunoSEQ multiplex PCR; the TCRdb copy retains only in-frame clones and omits some. The sample has about 200,000 clones, 64% seen once. With V trimmed by 5 bases and J by 8 bases, 7 bases remained unmatched. Germline V lookup: CDR1 SGDLS, CDR2 YYNGEE. CDR3 length: 14 amino acids. This entry is derived from a study of CD8+ T cells in alopecia areata. The treatment: oral pan-JAK inhibitor, 5-10 mg twice daily. This receptor was identified in a human donor with alopecia areata. The chain uses TRBV9 and TRBJ2-1; 10 bases agree with TRBD2. The sample consisted of CD4+ T cells sorted from blood, taken at approximately week 49, from a patient treated with tofacitinib. In DNA, the CDR3 is TGTGCCAGCAGGTCGGGACTAGCGATCGATGAGCAGTTCTTC. Protein: CASRSGLAIDEQFF.